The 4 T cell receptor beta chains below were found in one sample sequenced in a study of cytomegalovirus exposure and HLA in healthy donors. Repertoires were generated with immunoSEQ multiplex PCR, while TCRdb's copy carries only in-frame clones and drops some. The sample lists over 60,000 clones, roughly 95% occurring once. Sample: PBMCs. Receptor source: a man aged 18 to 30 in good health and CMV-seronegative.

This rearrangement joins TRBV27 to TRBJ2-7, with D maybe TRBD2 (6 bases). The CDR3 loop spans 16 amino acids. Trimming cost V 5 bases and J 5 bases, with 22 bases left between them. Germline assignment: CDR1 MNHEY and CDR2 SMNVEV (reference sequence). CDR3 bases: TGTGCCAGCAGTCATTATTTCCGGGAGAGTTATCACGAGCAGTACTTC. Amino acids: CASSHYFRESYHEQYF.

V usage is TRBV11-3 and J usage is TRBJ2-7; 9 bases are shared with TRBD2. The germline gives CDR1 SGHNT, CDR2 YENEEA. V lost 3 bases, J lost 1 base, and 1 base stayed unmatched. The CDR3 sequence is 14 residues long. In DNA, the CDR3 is TGTGCCAGCAGCTTGACTAGCGGATCCTACGAGCAGTACTTC. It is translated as CASSLTSGSYEQYF.

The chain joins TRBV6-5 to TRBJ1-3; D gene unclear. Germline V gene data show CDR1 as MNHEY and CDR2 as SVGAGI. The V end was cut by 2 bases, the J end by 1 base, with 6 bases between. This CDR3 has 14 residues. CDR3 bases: TGTGCCAGCAGTTACGGAGGGTCTGGAAACACCATATATTTT. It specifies CASSYGGSGNTIYF.

CDR3 sequence reads: CASSAGTANNEQFF. The CDR3, as DNA: TGCGCCAGCAGCGCCGGGACAGCCAACAATGAGCAGTTCTTC. This rearrangement joins TRBV5-1 to TRBJ2-1, with 7 bases that match TRBD1. The V segment lost 4 bases and the J segment 5 bases; nucleotides outside the gene matches: 6. The germline CDR1 and CDR2 sequences are SGHRS and YFSETQ. The CDR3 consists of 14 residues.